Shown below are 30 T cell receptor beta chains from a single sample sequenced in a study of T-cell reconstitution after alpha-beta-depleted transplantation in children. Unique molecular identifiers were used to barcode this TCRbeta library. TCRdb ran MiXCR on the PCR reads and lists one entry per CDR3 protein. The table has about 980,000 distinct CDR3 sequences, around 30% seen once; the top ten hold more than 25%. The sequencing here drew on PBMCs, mostly from graft donor cells, taken 360 days after TCRalphabeta/CD19-depleted stem cell transplant. These receptors were obtained from a boy under two years old who had a stem cell transplant for SCID, so the T cells may come from the graft donor.

The chain joins TRBV6-5 to TRBJ2-3; the D call may be TRBD1 or TRBD2 (6 bases each). The germline CDR1 and CDR2 sequences are MNHEY and SVGAGI. Trimming took off 2 bases at V and 3 bases at J, with 18 bases between the two ends. The CDR3 covers 17 residues. The CDR3 here is CASSYRGRSTGTDTQYF. In DNA form, the CDR3 reads TGTGCCAGCAGTTACCGGGGGCGGTCGACTGGGACAGATACGCAGTATTTT.

The rearrangement links TRBV20-1 to TRBJ1-5; no clear D gene. Trimming left V 6 bases short and J 11 bases short, with 14 bases between. Germline V gene sequence: CDR1 DFQATT, CDR2 SNEGSKA (reference sequence). This CDR3 is 11 amino acids long. In DNA form, the CDR3 reads TGCAGTGCCACAAGCGATAGGGCCCAGCATTTT. Translated, it gives CSATSDRAQHF.

The chain employs TRBV7-3 and TRBJ2-3; D tentatively fits TRBD1 or TRBD2 (5 bases each). This CDR3 region has 16 residues. V gave up 3 bases and J gave up 4 bases, with 17 bases separating them. The germline V gene has CDR1 SGHTA and CDR2 FQGTGA. The CDR3 coding sequence is TGTGCCAGCAGCTTCACCGGGGCAGAGGGCGCAGATACGCAGTATTTT. This sequence encodes CASSFTGAEGADTQYF.

This clonotype was observed many times. For the CDR3, the DNA is TGTGCCAGCAGCTTGGGGACAGGGACTGGAAACACCATATATTTT. Translation gives CASSLGTGTGNTIYF. This chain links TRBV7-9 with TRBJ1-3, with 9 bases identical to TRBD1. The CDR3 is 15 amino acids. The trim removed 3 bases at V and 2 bases at J, leaving 2 bases unmatched. The germline V gene has CDR1 SEHNR and CDR2 FQNEAQ (reference sequence).

The chain combines TRBV20-1 with TRBJ2-4; tentatively, D is TRBD1 or TRBD2 (7 bases each). Deletions cut 6 bases from V and 8 bases from J, with 14 bases between. The germline gives CDR1 DFQATT, CDR2 SNEGSKA (reference sequence). CDR3 size: 12 residues. CDR3 loop: CSASGGEDIQYF. The CDR3 DNA is TGCAGTGCCTCAGGGGGGGAAGACATTCAGTACTTC.

The chain joins TRBV4-2 to TRBJ2-2; D is uncertain. This CDR3 contains 14 residues. In germline, CDR1 is LGHNA, CDR2 YNFKEQ. Trimming pared 4 bases from V and 5 bases from J, leaving 11 bases between. The CDR3 sequence is CASSPQIKTGELFF. CDR3 nucleotides: TGTGCCAGCAGCCCCCAAATAAAGACCGGGGAGCTGTTTTTT.

The chain links TRBV18 to TRBJ2-5, with a weak D call TRBD2 (6 bases). This CDR3 is built from 16 residues. Germline CDR1 KGHSH, CDR2 LQKENI. V was shortened by 0 bases and J by 4 bases, with 15 bases between the two germline ends. The CDR3 DNA reads TGTGCCAGCTCACCACCGTTAGCGGCAAATAGAGAGACCCAGTACTTC. Its translation is CASSPPLAANRETQYF.

This clonotype was counted a few times. The V and J genes are TRBV10-3 and TRBJ2-4; no reliable D call. V lost 0 bases and J 0 bases, leaving 6 bases between the germline ends. Per the germline V gene, CDR1 is ENHRY and CDR2 is SYGVKD. CDR3 size: 15 residues. The chain's CDR3 is CAISESALAKNIQYF. The DNA of the CDR3 is TGTGCCATCAGTGAGTCGGCTTTAGCCAAAAACATTCAGTACTTC.

This clonotype was seen only a few times. This chain uses TRBV20-1 with TRBJ1-6; the D gene is possibly TRBD1 (6 bases). Trimming left V 3 bases short and J 6 bases short, with 12 bases between. The V gene's germline CDR1 is DFQATT and CDR2 SNEGSKA (reference sequence). CDR3 length: 14 residues. The CDR3 protein is CSASRGAGNSPLHF. The CDR3 DNA sequence: TGCAGTGCTAGTCGGGGGGCCGGTAATTCACCCCTCCACTTT.

This clonotype was counted only a few times. V gene TRBV18 combines with J gene TRBJ2-7; 13 nucleotides agree with TRBD2. There are 16 residues in the CDR3. Trimming cost V 5 bases and J 5 bases; bases outside gene matches: 9. Germline loops: CDR1 KGHSH, CDR2 LQKENI. The CDR3 nucleotides read TGTGCCAGCTCATCCTTTGGGGGACTAGCGGGACACGAGCAGTACTTC. Protein product: CASSSFGGLAGHEQYF. Based on the CDR3 plus reference TRBV18 and TRBJ2-7, the full variable domain is NAGVMQNPRHLVRRRGQEARLRCSPMKGHSHVYWYRQLPEEGLKFMVYLQKENIIDESGMPKERFSAEFPKEGPSILRIQQVVRGDSAAYFCASSSFGGLAGHEQYFGPGTRLTVT.

This clonotype was seen a few times. The rearrangement links TRBV29-1 to TRBJ2-7; 7 nucleotides agree with TRBD2. CDR3 length: 13 amino acids. Germline assignment: CDR1 SQVTM and CDR2 ANQGSEA. Unmatched junction bases numbered 5, after V lost 3 bases and J lost 3 bases. CDR3 nucleotides: TGCAGCGTTGATGGGGGGGGGATCTACGAGCAGTACTTC. Protein: CSVDGGGIYEQYF.

The table lists this clonotype with many counts. One end of the junction is discordant with germline, which a read error may explain. The chain carries TRBV7-3 and TRBJ2-2, with TRBD1 as a possible D gene (6 bases). This CDR3 comprises 13 residues. The germline CDR1 and CDR2 sequences are SGHTA and FQGTGA. This chain's CDR3 is CASSFRGTGELFF. Written as DNA, the CDR3 is TGCGCCAGCAGCTTCAGGGGCACCGGGGAGCTGTTTTTT.

In its sample, this clonotype was seen a few times. This chain links TRBV19 with TRBJ2-7; D perhaps matches TRBD1 (6 bases). V was shortened by 10 bases and J by 4 bases, with 20 bases between the two germline ends. Germline V gene sequence: CDR1 LNHDA, CDR2 SQIVND (reference sequence). The CDR3 totals 14 residues. The CDR3 DNA follows: TGTGCCACCGCCGACCCCGGACAGAAATACGAGCAGTACTTC. Its translation is CATADPGQKYEQYF.

The chain combines TRBV29-1 with TRBJ2-1, with D perhaps TRBD1 (6 bases). CDR3 length: 13 amino acids. Trimming left V 5 bases short and J 4 bases short, with 12 bases between. CDR1 and CDR2 from the germline V gene are SQVTM and ANQGSEA. CDR3 bases: TGCAGCGTTTCAGGGGCCTTATACAATGAGCAGTTCTTC. As protein: CSVSGALYNEQFF.

A word on this clonotype: One end of the junction varies from germline; a read error may be responsible. V gene TRBV3-1 combines with J gene TRBJ1-1, with no clear D. The CDR3 extends over 14 amino acids. Germline assignment: CDR1 LGHDT and CDR2 YNNKEL (reference sequence). The CDR3 sequence: CASTQASQSTEAFF. The CDR3 coding sequence is TGTGCCAGCACCCAAGCTAGTCAATCCACTGAAGCTTTCTTT.

This clonotype turned up a few times. V and J are TRBV12-3 or TRBV12-4 and TRBJ2-2, with D perhaps TRBD2 (5 bases). V shed 3 bases and J shed 7 bases, with 9 bases lying between them. The CDR3 consists of 13 residues. The CDR3 DNA reads TGTGCCAGCAGTTTGCTCGGGGTCGGGGAGCTGTTTTTT. Protein sequence: CASSLLGVGELFF.

In DNA, the CDR3 is TGTGCCAGCAACTCCGGTTTAGGCGACACAGATACGCAGTATTTT. This translates into CASNSGLGDTDTQYF. The chain links TRBV6-1 to TRBJ2-3; D not certain. Germline V CDR1 and CDR2: MNHNS, SASEGT. V was pared by 7 bases and J by 2 bases, with 16 bases between. The CDR3 spans 15 residues.

The chain carries TRBV7-2 and TRBJ2-3; 8 bases fit TRBD1. V was pared by 1 base and J by 0 bases, with 3 bases of the junction left unmatched. The germline V gene has CDR1 SGHTA and CDR2 FQGNSA. CDR3 size: 16 residues. The CDR3 nucleotides are TGTGCCAGCAGCTTAGTCACAGGGGGAAGCACAGATACGCAGTATTTT. This codes for CASSLVTGGSTDTQYF. Variable domain in full (rest from reference TRBV7-2 and TRBJ2-3): GAGVSQSPSNKVTEKGKDVELRCDPISGHTALYWYRQSLGQGLEFLIYFQGNSAPDKSGLPSDRFSAERTGGSVSTLTIQRTQQEDSAVYLCASSLVTGGSTDTQYFGPGTRLTVL.

The rearrangement joins TRBV5-5 to TRBJ1-2, with 7 bases lining up with TRBD1. The germline CDR1 and CDR2 sequences are SGHKS and YYEKEE (reference sequence). Losses at the gene ends were 4 bases for V and 7 bases for J; bases not matched to a gene: 10. The CDR3 runs to 14 residues. This chain's CDR3 is CASSLGTERVGYTF. The CDR3 DNA sequence: TGTGCCAGCAGCCTGGGGACAGAACGGGTTGGCTACACCTTC.

This rearrangement joins TRBV5-1 to TRBJ1-1; no reliable D call. CDR1 and CDR2 from the germline V gene are SGHRS and YFSETQ. This CDR3 spans 15 amino acids. Trimming stripped 1 base from V and 4 bases from J, with 14 bases between. Here the CDR3 reads CASSLNLGSGTEAFF. The CDR3 nucleotides read TGCGCCAGCAGCTTGAATTTAGGGAGCGGCACTGAAGCTTTCTTT.

The gene calls are TRBV20-1 and TRBJ2-1; D is possibly TRBD1 or TRBD2 (6 bases each). In germline, CDR1 is DFQATT, CDR2 SNEGSKA (reference sequence). V dropped 6 bases and J dropped 0 bases, with 15 bases sitting between them. This CDR3 is built from 15 residues. The CDR3 DNA is TGCAGTGCCTGGGGGGCGGAGAGCTCCTACAATGAGCAGTTCTTC. The encoded protein is CSAWGAESSYNEQFF.

The chain is built from TRBV7-2 and TRBJ2-1; 9 bases fit TRBD2. Germline CDR1 and CDR2: SGHTA and FQGNSA. CDR3 length equals 16 residues. V lost 3 bases, J lost 6 bases, and 9 bases stayed unmatched. CDR3: CASSLILAGTSNEQFF. The CDR3 DNA sequence: TGTGCCAGCAGCTTGATTCTAGCGGGAACAAGCAATGAGCAGTTCTTC.

This clonotype was counted a few times. The rearrangement uses TRBV4-2 and TRBJ2-3; 8 nucleotides match TRBD2. Losses at the gene ends were 1 base for V and 6 bases for J; bases not matched to a gene: 12. Germline loops: CDR1 LGHNA, CDR2 YNFKEQ. CDR3 length equals 17 residues. This CDR3 is CASSQASGTPGGDTQYF. In DNA form, the CDR3 reads TGTGCCAGCAGCCAAGCATCCGGGACACCGGGAGGGGATACGCAGTATTTT.

The rearrangement joins TRBV9 to TRBJ1-5, with 9 bases fitting TRBD1. Trimming cost V 9 bases and J 3 bases; bases outside gene matches: 13. The CDR3 is made up of 16 amino acids. Germline CDR1 SGDLS, CDR2 YYNGEE. The CDR3 sequence is CATVDRGGFDNQPQHF. In nucleotides, the CDR3 is TGTGCCACCGTGGACAGGGGAGGGTTCGACAATCAGCCCCAGCATTTT.

Many counts were recorded for this clonotype. The rearrangement links TRBV5-1 to TRBJ2-1, with D perhaps matching TRBD1 (5 bases). The ends were cut back, 5 bases at V and 7 bases at J, with 13 bases in the middle. This CDR3 is built from 13 residues. Germline CDR1 SGHRS, CDR2 YFSETQ. The CDR3 is CASRSGLGNEQFF. The CDR3 nucleotides read TGCGCCAGCAGGTCAGGGTTGGGTAATGAGCAGTTCTTC.

This clonotype was seen a handful of times. The chain is built from TRBV12-3 or TRBV12-4 and TRBJ2-1; possible D gene TRBD2, 5 bases. Between the trimmed V and J ends, which lost 5 bases and 15 bases, there was a span of 17 bases. The CDR3 is 12 amino acids. The CDR3 nucleotides read TGTGCCAGCAGTGCCCTAGCCGACGACCTGTTCTTC. As protein: CASSALADDLFF.

This clonotype was seen only a few times. The gene calls are TRBV28 and TRBJ2-7; TRBD1 aligns across 7 bases. Trimming cost V 3 bases and J 3 bases; bases outside gene matches: 8. This CDR3 contains 15 residues. The germline V gene has CDR1 MDHEN and CDR2 SYDVKM. CDR3 DNA sequence: TGTGCCAGCAGTTTCGATATCAGGGGGTTCTACGAGCAGTACTTC. It encodes CASSFDIRGFYEQYF.

This clonotype has more than one count but fewer than ten. The chain recombines TRBV12-3 or TRBV12-4 with TRBJ1-5; 7 positions match TRBD1. V lost 3 bases and J lost 3; bases outside the gene matches: 5. This CDR3 is 15 amino acids long. The CDR3 sequence: CASSFGDRPNQPQHF. The CDR3, as DNA: TGTGCCAGCAGTTTTGGGGACAGACCCAATCAGCCCCAGCATTTT.

This clonotype occurred a few times. The chain joins TRBV7-9 to TRBJ1-4; no reliable D call. Germline CDR1 is SEHNR and CDR2 is FQNEAQ (reference sequence). The CDR3 extends over 16 amino acids. V lost 0 bases and J lost 8, with 16 bases in between. The CDR3: CASSLAVAGNEEKLFF. DNA for the CDR3: TGTGCCAGCAGCTTAGCGGTTGCGGGGAATGAAGAAAAACTGTTTTTT.

This clonotype turned up a few times. The chain has TRBV5-1 and TRBJ1-1; D uncertain. V was trimmed by 3 bases and J by 0 bases, leaving 9 bases between them. The CDR3 covers 14 residues. Germline loops: CDR1 SGHRS, CDR2 YFSETQ. CDR3 bases: TGCGCCAGCAGCTATAACGCTATGAACACTGAAGCTTTCTTT. As protein: CASSYNAMNTEAFF.